The 25 T cell receptor beta chains reported below all come from one sample, sequenced in a study of shared clonotypes between healthy human individuals. Naivety among CD8 cells was defined by CD45RO negativity and positive CCR7 selection, thereby excluding terminally differentiated effector memory CD45RA+ cells. Sequencing was performed with immunoSEQ multiplex PCR; in TCRdb, only in-frame clones are kept and a portion is missing. In the table there are just over 2,000,000 clones, less than 95% of which are singletons. Sequenced: naive CD8+ T cells sorted from blood. Receptor source: a man aged 18 to 29 in good health.

The chain joins TRBV2 to TRBJ2-1; TRBD2 matches at 12 bases. The CDR3 has 16 amino acids. The ends lost 0 bases at V and 4 bases at J; junction bases unmatched: 1. Germline V gives CDR1 SNHLY, CDR2 FYNNEI. CDR3 bases: TGTGCCAGCAGTGAAGCCGGGACTAGCGGGTACAATGAGCAGTTCTTC. Translated: CASSEAGTSGYNEQFF. The entire variable domain, with the rest obtained from reference TRBV2 and TRBJ2-1, is as follows: EPEVTQTPSHQVTQMGQEVILRCVPISNHLYFYWYRQILGQKVEFLVSFYNNEISEKSEIFDDQFSVERPDGSNFTLKIRSTKLEDSAMYFCASSEAGTSGYNEQFFGPGTRLTVL.

The genes are TRBV6-1 and TRBJ2-7; D gene uncertain. Germline CDR1 and CDR2: MNHNS and SASEGT. The CDR3 has 13 amino acids. The ends were cut back, 8 bases at V and 0 bases at J, with 11 bases in the middle. The CDR3 bases are TGTGCCAGCGATGGAGAGAGCTCCTACGAGCAGTACTTC. This sequence encodes CASDGESSYEQYF.

V and J are TRBV11-2 and TRBJ2-3; TRBD2 aligns across 8 bases. The CDR3 is 15 residues long. CDR1 and CDR2 (germline): SGHAT, FQNNGV. Unmatched junction bases numbered 9, after V lost 5 bases and J lost 5 bases. The CDR3 bases are TGTGCCAGCAGCGCCCTGGCGGGGGGAAAAGATACGCAGTATTTT. As protein: CASSALAGGKDTQYF.

A remark on this clone: Other DNA sequences in the sample encode the same CDR3. This chain connects TRBV2 to TRBJ2-7, with D hard to call. V gave up 3 bases and J gave up 4 bases, with 4 bases separating them. The CDR3 spans 11 residues. Germline V gene sequence: CDR1 SNHLY, CDR2 FYNNEI. The CDR3 DNA is TGTGCCAGCAGTGATCCATACGAGCAGTACTTC. Encoded protein: CASSDPYEQYF.

CDR3 DNA: TGTGCCAGCAGAATCGGGGGTGGCACCGGGGAGCTGTTTTTT. The encoded protein is CASRIGGGTGELFF. The chain has TRBV11-2 and TRBJ2-2; a weak D match, TRBD2 (6 bases). Deletions cut 6 bases from V and 4 bases from J, with 12 bases between. CDR1 is SGHAT and CDR2 is FQNNGV in the germline V gene. The CDR3 runs to 14 residues.

The chain uses TRBV4-1 and TRBJ1-5; TRBD1 agrees at 9 bases. The V segment lost 5 bases and the J segment 5 bases; nucleotides outside the gene matches: 7. Looked up from germline, CDR1 is MGHRA and CDR2 is YSYEKL. The CDR3 has 15 residues. The CDR3 protein is CASSFRDRDDQPQHF. The CDR3 nucleotides read TGCGCCAGCAGCTTCCGGGACAGGGATGATCAGCCCCAGCATTTT.

The CDR3 sequence: CASSGLTGEQYF. The CDR3 region has the DNA TGTGCCAGCAGCGGCCTGACAGGCGAGCAGTACTTC. V usage is TRBV11-2 and J usage is TRBJ2-7, with D tentatively TRBD1 (6 bases). Germline CDR1 reads SGHAT; CDR2 reads FQNNGV. Trimming took off 5 bases at V and 6 bases at J, with 11 bases between the two ends. This CDR3 region has 12 residues.

Here the CDR3 DNA reads TGTGCCAGCAGTGATCCGTGGACAGGGGGTTACAATGAGCAGTTCTTC. It is translated as CASSDPWTGGYNEQFF. V is TRBV6-1 and J is TRBJ2-1; 10 bases agree with TRBD1. Germline V CDR1 and CDR2: MNHNS, SASEGT. V lost 3 bases and J lost 4; bases outside the gene matches: 6. This CDR3 has 16 amino acids.

This clone showed up just once. The chain links TRBV4-1 to TRBJ2-5; D not resolved. Germline assignment: CDR1 MGHRA and CDR2 YSYEKL. CDR3 length: 13 amino acids. V dropped 0 bases and J dropped 1 base, with 3 bases sitting between them. CDR3 loop: CASSQEGQETQYF. CDR3 bases: TGCGCCAGCAGCCAAGAGGGCCAAGAGACCCAGTACTTC.

A word on this clone: Other DNA sequences from this sample encode an identical CDR3 as well. The chain carries TRBV5-4 and TRBJ2-7, with 7 nucleotides matching TRBD1. The CDR3 contains 14 residues. From germline, CDR1 is SGHNT and CDR2 YYREEE (reference sequence). V dropped 5 bases and J dropped 1; count of bases not matched to a gene: 6. The CDR3 nucleotides are TGTGCCAGCAGTTCCGGGACAGCTTCCTACGAGCAGTACTTC. It codes for CASSSGTASYEQYF.

The chain is built from TRBV27 and TRBJ1-1; D is unclear. Germline CDR1 MNHEY, CDR2 SMNVEV (reference sequence). The CDR3 contains 13 residues. Trimming took 1 base from V and 6 from J, leaving 9 bases between them. CDR3 in DNA: TGTGCCAGCAGTTTATTCGGCACCCCTGAAGCTTTCTTT. Translating gives CASSLFGTPEAFF.

The chain links TRBV7-6 to TRBJ2-3, with TRBD1 as a possible D gene (6 bases). V dropped 0 bases and J dropped 6 bases, with 10 bases sitting between them. Looked up from germline, CDR1 is SGHVS and CDR2 is FNYEAQ. There are 14 residues in the CDR3. This chain's CDR3 is CASSLAGGDDTQYF. The CDR3 coding sequence is TGTGCCAGCAGCTTAGCAGGGGGAGATGATACGCAGTATTTT.

The rearrangement uses TRBV9 and TRBJ2-3, with D tentatively TRBD1 (5 bases). The CDR3 length is 14 residues. The ends were cut back, 0 bases at V and 6 bases at J, with 11 bases in the middle. CDR1 and CDR2 from the germline V gene are SGDLS and YYNGEE. The DNA of the CDR3 is TGTGCCAGCAGCGTAGTAGGGGAATCGGATACGCAGTATTTT. Its translation is CASSVVGESDTQYF.

The chain links TRBV2 to TRBJ2-7, with a weak D call TRBD2 (5 bases). The CDR3 loop spans 14 amino acids. Germline V CDR1 and CDR2: SNHLY, FYNNEI. V was shortened by 1 base and J by 5 bases, with 12 bases between the two germline ends. The CDR3 nucleotides are TGTGCCAGCAGTGAAGTCGCTAGCTCTAACGAGCAGTACTTC. Translating gives CASSEVASSNEQYF.

The chain recombines TRBV29-1 with TRBJ2-1; 11 nucleotides line up with TRBD2. The CDR3 consists of 14 residues. V shed 6 bases, J shed 5 bases, and the junction held 6 bases outside the gene matches. Germline V gene data show CDR1 as SQVTM and CDR2 as ANQGSEA. The CDR3 sequence is CSVLMTSGNNEQFF. The CDR3 DNA reads TGCAGCGTCCTAATGACTAGCGGGAACAATGAGCAGTTCTTC.

The rearrangement links TRBV6-1 to TRBJ2-7; D unresolved. Germline CDR1 reads MNHNS; CDR2 reads SASEGT. The ends were cut back, 3 bases at V and 1 base at J, with 10 bases in the middle. CDR3 size: 14 residues. CDR3 protein: CASSDAILSYEQYF. CDR3 coding DNA: TGTGCCAGCAGTGACGCCATTCTTTCCTACGAGCAGTACTTC.

The J gene is TRBJ2-7, the V gene TRBV27, with TRBD1 matching 7 bases. The CDR3 spans 14 residues. Germline lookup yields CDR1 MNHEY and CDR2 SMNVEV (reference sequence). V lost 0 bases and J lost 5; bases outside the gene matches: 4. Here the CDR3 reads CASSLSTGDHEQYF. The CDR3 nucleotides read TGTGCCAGCAGTTTATCAACAGGGGACCACGAGCAGTACTTC.

The chain recombines TRBV28 with TRBJ2-7; D gene unclear. V gave up 7 bases and J gave up 3 bases, with 13 bases separating them. CDR1 is MDHEN and CDR2 is SYDVKM in the germline V gene. The CDR3 has 13 amino acids. The CDR3 sequence: CASTRDPNYEQYF. Here the CDR3 DNA reads TGTGCCAGCACAAGGGATCCGAACTACGAGCAGTACTTC.

Only a few counts were recorded for this clone. This chain links TRBV18 with TRBJ2-7, with TRBD1 identical over 9 bases. This CDR3 comprises 16 residues. Germline V CDR1 and CDR2: KGHSH, LQKENI. The trim removed 2 bases at V and 5 bases at J, leaving 10 bases unmatched. CDR3 sequence: CASSPFRDRVIDEQYF. The CDR3 DNA reads as TGTGCCAGCTCACCATTCCGGGACAGGGTCATCGACGAGCAGTACTTC.

This clone was seen once. The V call is TRBV19, the J call TRBJ2-7; TRBD1 aligns across 10 bases. The V segment lost 0 bases and the J segment 4 bases; nucleotides outside the gene matches: 3. The CDR3 has 15 residues. Germline loops: CDR1 LNHDA, CDR2 SQIVND (reference sequence). CDR3 region: CASSIEGTGEYEQYF. Here the CDR3 DNA reads TGTGCCAGTAGTATAGAGGGGACAGGGGAATACGAGCAGTACTTC.

V and J are TRBV4-3 and TRBJ1-2, with a tentative D call TRBD1 (5 bases). The germline V gene encodes CDR1 LGHNA and CDR2 YSLEER. The CDR3 totals 15 residues. V lost 3 bases, J lost 4 bases, and 15 bases lay in between. The CDR3, as DNA: TGCGCCAGCAGCCAGGGGGGGGTCTCGGTCTATGGCTACACCTTC. Translation: CASSQGGVSVYGYTF.

About this clone: Other DNA variants within this sample encode the same CDR3. This chain connects TRBV5-1 to TRBJ2-5; 11 positions match TRBD2. With V trimmed by 2 bases and J by 1 base, 1 base remained unmatched. Germline CDR1 and CDR2: SGHRS and YFSETQ. This CDR3 is 15 amino acids long. The CDR3 region is CASSLLAGAQETQYF. The CDR3 DNA is TGCGCCAGCAGCTTACTAGCGGGGGCCCAAGAGACCCAGTACTTC.

The V call is TRBV7-6, the J call TRBJ2-7, with D perhaps assigned TRBD1 or TRBD2 (5 bases each). CDR3 length: 16 residues. Germline CDR1 SGHVS, CDR2 FNYEAQ. Deletions cut 4 bases from V and 7 bases from J, with 23 bases between. In DNA form, the CDR3 reads TGTGCCAGCAGCTCTCTTCCGGCAGGGAAGATAGCGGAGCAGTACTTC. Translating gives CASSSLPAGKIAEQYF.

V and J are TRBV19 and TRBJ1-1; no firm D call. Per germline, CDR1 LNHDA and CDR2 SQIVND (reference sequence). Deletions cut 5 bases from V and 7 bases from J, with 11 bases between. The CDR3 extends over 12 amino acids. The CDR3 DNA reads as TGTGCCAGTAGTCCCGCTATATATGAAGCTTTCTTT. This encodes CASSPAIYEAFF.

The V and J genes are TRBV13 and TRBJ1-2; D perhaps matches TRBD1 (5 bases). Germline values: CDR1 PRHDT, CDR2 FYEKMQ (reference sequence). Trimming stripped 5 bases from V and 4 bases from J, with 14 bases between. This CDR3 is 14 amino acids long. The chain's CDR3 is CASSAQGTGYGYTF. CDR3 in DNA: TGTGCCAGCAGCGCCCAGGGAACGGGCTATGGCTACACCTTC.